Listed below are T cell receptor beta chains from one sample, sequenced in a study of T cell responses to AZD1222 COVID-19 vaccine. This table comes from immunoSEQ multiplex PCR, and its TCRdb copy is limited to in-frame clones, with some not included. Counted here are about 84,000 clones, around 88% occurring once; the ten biggest clones make up about 9.9%. The specimen was peripheral blood, collected 28 days after the second AZD1222 dose. These receptors were collected from an adult who received the AZD1222 COVID-19 vaccine. Both conserved end residues are part of each CDR3. The order of the fields is D gene, V gene, J gene, clone size, CDR3 DNA, CDR3 protein. A D gene is named only where the DNA matches it firmly. Expanded clones are given a class, and other clones once, few, many or no size at all.

-	TRBV9	TRBJ2-1	-	TGTGCCAGCAGCCCGCCCGTCGGGGCGACCTCCTACAATGAGCAGTTCTTC	CASSPPVGATSYNEQFF
-	TRBV19	TRBJ1-4	-	TGTGCCAGTAGTGTTTCCAGGAGAGAAACTAATGAAAAACTGTTTTTT	CASSVSRRETNEKLFF
-	TRBV7-2	TRBJ2-2	-	TGTGCCAGCAGCTTAGGCGGGCAGGGGAACACCGGGGAGCTGTTTTTT	CASSLGGQGNTGELFF
TRBD1	TRBV7-9	TRBJ1-5	-	TGTGCCAGCAGCTTAGGGGACAGGGACAATCAGCCCCAGCATTTT	CASSLGDRDNQPQHF
-	TRBV7-2	TRBJ2-1	-	TGTGCCAGCAGCTGGGGGGTTTCCTCCTACAATGAGCAGTTCTTC	CASSWGVSSYNEQFF
-	TRBV7-3	TRBJ1-1	-	TGTGCCAGCAGCCCCAGGGTATTGACTGAAGCTTTCTTT	CASSPRVLTEAFF
TRBD1	TRBV6-5	TRBJ2-1	-	TGTGCCAGCAGTTACGGACAGGGCGATGAGCAGTTCTTC	CASSYGQGDEQFF
TRBD2	TRBV24-1	TRBJ2-7	-	TGTGCCACCGGGGCGGGGGGGCGTTTCGACGAGCAGTACTTC	CATGAGGRFDEQYF
-	TRBV30	TRBJ1-2	-	TGTGCCTGGCTTAAGGACCCGGAGAACTATGGCTACACCTTC	CAWLKDPENYGYTF
-	TRBV6-1	TRBJ2-7	-	TGTGCCAGCAGTGAATGGGCAGGGGCCCTCTACGAGCAGTACTTC	CASSEWAGALYEQYF
-	TRBV2	TRBJ1-5	-	TGTGCCAGCAAGGGTTATGGCCTTCAGCCCCAGCATTTT	CASKGYGLQPQHF
TRBD2	TRBV24-1	TRBJ2-5	-	TGTGCCACCAGTACTAGCGGGGGTGAGACCCAGTACTTC	CATSTSGGETQYF
TRBD1	TRBV13	TRBJ2-3	-	TGTGCCAGCAGCTCACCGGACAGGGCTAGCACAGATACGCAGTATTTT	CASSSPDRASTDTQYF
-	TRBV10-3	TRBJ1-1	few	TGTGCCACCCGGGCCGGGACATTCGTAAACACTGAAGCTTTCTTT	CATRAGTFVNTEAFF
TRBD2	TRBV29-1	TRBJ2-3	-	TGCAGCCTAAAGGGGGGGTTCGCGACTAGCGCAGATACGCAGTATTTT	CSLKGGFATSADTQYF
-	TRBV19	TRBJ1-5	-	TGTGCCAGTAGTATAGACAACCTCAATCAGCCCCAGCATTTT	CASSIDNLNQPQHF
-	TRBV2	TRBJ1-1	-	TGTGCCAGCAACCCGACTGGTGAAGCTTTCTTT	CASNPTGEAFF
TRBD2	TRBV7-2	TRBJ2-2	-	TGTGCCAGCAGCTACCTCGGGGGGGCAAACACCGGGGAGCTGTTTTTT	CASSYLGGANTGELFF
-	TRBV27	TRBJ2-1	-	TGTGCCAGCAGCTTACTCACCGGGGTCTACAATGAGCAGTTCTTC	CASSLLTGVYNEQFF
-	TRBV9	TRBJ2-7	-	TGTGCCAGCACCCGAGGGGCAGGGGCTACCTACGAGCAGTACTTC	CASTRGAGATYEQYF
TRBD1	TRBV7-8	TRBJ2-7	-	TGTGCCAGCAGCTCGATGGGCAGGGCCAGGGGGTACGAGCAGTACTTC	CASSSMGRARGYEQYF
-	TRBV5-1	TRBJ2-5	-	TGCGCCAGCAGCTTGGAATCAGGGTGGGAGACCCAGTACTTC	CASSLESGWETQYF
-	TRBV4-3	TRBJ1-3	-	TGCGCCAGCAGCCAAGAGCCCGGGAACTCTGGAAACACCATATATTTT	CASSQEPGNSGNTIYF
-	TRBV6-5	TRBJ1-5	-	TGTGCCAGCAGTCGGGACCTGTATAGCAATCAGCCCCAGCATTTT	CASSRDLYSNQPQHF
-	TRBV7-9	TRBJ2-5	-	TGTGCCAGCAGCTTAGGCAGGGGGGCTTTTCAAGAGACCCAGTACTTC	CASSLGRGAFQETQYF
TRBD1	TRBV2	TRBJ1-5	-	TGTGCCAGCAGTGAGGGGACAGGGGGTTCGGGCAATCAGCCCCAGCATTTT	CASSEGTGGSGNQPQHF
TRBD1	TRBV5-6	TRBJ2-7	-	TGTGCCAGCAGCTTCGGACAGGGACGTTACGAGCAGTACTTC	CASSFGQGRYEQYF
-	TRBV9	TRBJ2-5	few	TGTGCCAGCAGCGTAGCTTCGAGGGGCGGGGAGACCCAGTACTTC	CASSVASRGGETQYF
-	TRBV7-2	TRBJ1-1	once	TGTGCCAGCAGCGATTACACTGAAGCTTTCTTT	CASSDYTEAFF
TRBD1	TRBV6-5	TRBJ1-2	-	TGTGCCAGCAGCTACTCTTCGGGACAGGGAAACTATGGCTACACCTTC	CASSYSSGQGNYGYTF
-	TRBV3-1/TRBV3-2	TRBJ1-1	-	TGTGCCAGCAGCCTATCTACAGGGAACACTGAAGCTTTCTTT	CASSLSTGNTEAFF
-	TRBV15	TRBJ1-1	-	TGTGCCACCAGCAGACCGGGACCGGGCACTGAAGCTTTCTTT	CATSRPGPGTEAFF
-	TRBV10-2	TRBJ1-6	-	TGCGCCAGCGTGGACAATTTCAATTCACCCCTCCACTTT	CASVDNFNSPLHF
TRBD1	TRBV27	TRBJ1-5	-	TGTGCCAGCAGTTTCGGCCAGGGGGTAGGTCAGCCCCAGCATTTT	CASSFGQGVGQPQHF